The source of this T cell receptor (beta chain) is a study of shared clonotypes between healthy human individuals. In the study overall: The composition of the donors was a couple of women and three men aged 18 to 49. Each donor had three CD4 naive, three CD4 memory, two CD8 naive and one CD8 memory plate.

Sequencing was performed with immunoSEQ multiplex PCR; in TCRdb, only in-frame clones are kept and a portion is missing. The sample has about 2,100,000 clones, approximately 94% seen once. Details on this clone: What it binds is unknown.

Study-level points and caveats: A generally larger estimated richness was seen in naive subsets than in memory subsets.

Naive CD8 isolation took CD45RO-negative cells positively selected for CCR7 and excluded terminally differentiated effector memory CD45RA+ cells. The donor population consisted of healthy HIV-negative adults with no recent acute infections or vaccinations. The sequenced sample consisted of naive CD8+ T cells from PBMCs. The sequence came from a young man in good health. Some clones in this sample may be carry-over from other donors' samples.

In DNA, the CDR3 is TGTGCCAGCAGCCGCCTTTCGGCCCTTGGGAACACAGATACGCAGTATTTT. Translated: CASSRLSALGNTDTQYF. The J gene is TRBJ2-3, the V gene TRBV7-6; D remains unclear. This CDR3 has 17 amino acids. Trimming took 5 bases from V and 2 from J, leaving 20 bases between them. Germline V gene data show CDR1 as SGHVS and CDR2 as FNYEAQ.